The 16 T cell receptor beta chains below were found in one sample sequenced in a study of blood T cell repertoires in COVID-19. Using immunoSEQ multiplex PCR, the repertoire was profiled, and TCRdb retains in-frame clones only, with some absent. The table shows 300,000 to 400,000 clones, with around 87% occurring only once. Sample: peripheral blood. Receptors were obtained from a man over 45 with active or convalescent COVID-19.

The chain uses TRBV3-1 (or the pseudogene TRBV3-2) and TRBJ1-2; D gene unclear. V was trimmed by 8 bases and J by 8 bases, leaving 21 bases between them. CDR1 and CDR2 from the germline V gene are LGHDT and YNNKEL (reference sequence). CDR3 length equals 14 residues. The CDR3 bases are TGTGCCAGCGGCAGGAGGGAAAGGGTTGACGGCTACACCTTC. Protein: CASGRRERVDGYTF.

The chain combines TRBV6-5 with TRBJ1-2; D is possibly TRBD1 (5 bases). This CDR3 is built from 15 residues. V was shortened by 5 bases and J by 1 base, with 14 bases between the two germline ends. The germline CDR1 and CDR2 sequences are MNHEY and SVGAGI. CDR3 coding DNA: TGTGCCAGCAGTAGGTTCACGGGGGATAACTATGGCTACACCTTC. As protein: CASSRFTGDNYGYTF.

CDR3 sequence (DNA): TGTGCCAGCCGGGACAGGACCTATAATGAAAAACTGTTTTTT. This encodes CASRDRTYNEKLFF. The chain recombines TRBV10-3 with TRBJ1-4; 8 bases are a match to TRBD1. The CDR3 is made up of 14 amino acids. Germline CDR1 ENHRY, CDR2 SYGVKD. J was trimmed by 4 bases and V by 10 bases; bases with no gene match: 8.

This chain links TRBV19 with TRBJ1-6; D unresolved. The V end lost 0 bases, the J end lost 7 bases, and 13 bases lay between the germline ends. Germline CDR1 LNHDA, CDR2 SQIVND (reference sequence). The CDR3 is made up of 16 amino acids. CDR3: CASSIDVGERNSPLHF. Written as DNA, the CDR3 is TGTGCCAGTAGTATAGACGTTGGGGAGAGGAATTCACCCCTCCACTTT.

This chain's CDR3 is CASSPRYSLANYGYTF. CDR3 bases: TGTGCCAGCAGTCCACGATACAGCCTTGCCAACTATGGCTACACCTTC. The chain has TRBV27 and TRBJ1-2; D gene ambiguous. The germline V gene encodes CDR1 MNHEY and CDR2 SMNVEV (reference sequence). The V end was cut by 5 bases, the J end by 2 bases, with 18 bases between. This CDR3 region has 16 residues.

The genes are TRBV2 and TRBJ2-2; the match to TRBD2 covers 8 bases. Germline V gene lookup returns CDR1 SNHLY and CDR2 FYNNEI. After removal of 1 base from V and 2 bases from J, the junction contained 3 bases not matched to a gene. The CDR3 has 16 amino acids. As DNA, the CDR3 is TGTGCCAGCAGTGAAGAAAGCGGGGGAAACACCGGGGAGCTGTTTTTT. Residues: CASSEESGGNTGELFF.

The rearrangement uses TRBV4-2 and TRBJ1-2; D unclear. Trimming removed 5 bases from V and 0 bases from J, with 7 bases in between. Germline-derived CDR1 and CDR2 are LGHNA and YNFKEQ. CDR3 length: 13 residues. The CDR3 DNA sequence: TGTGCCAGCAGCGCGAAAGCTAACTATGGCTACACCTTC. Its protein product is CASSAKANYGYTF.

The chain joins TRBV7-9 to TRBJ2-5, with 11 bases fitting TRBD2. V lost 4 bases and J lost 5; bases outside the gene matches: 6. The CDR3 has 15 amino acids. Looked up from germline, CDR1 is SEHNR and CDR2 is FQNEAQ (reference sequence). CDR3: CASSYGLAGPETQYF. CDR3 DNA: TGTGCCAGCAGCTACGGACTAGCGGGTCCGGAGACCCAGTACTTC.

This clone was observed a single time. The chain recombines TRBV10-3 with TRBJ2-7, with D maybe TRBD2 (6 bases). The V end lost 4 bases, the J end lost 6 bases, and 19 bases lay between the germline ends. This CDR3 is built from 15 residues. Germline assignment: CDR1 ENHRY and CDR2 SYGVKD. For the CDR3, the DNA is TGTGCCATCAGTGCCCAGGCGGGAAGGTACGTCGAGCAGTACTTC. Translated: CAISAQAGRYVEQYF.

V and J are TRBV30 and TRBJ1-1, with D possibly being TRBD1 (5 bases). CDR3 length: 14 residues. Germline CDR1 reads GTSNPN; CDR2 reads SVGIG (reference sequence). Trimming cost V 6 bases and J 5 bases, with 19 bases left between them. CDR3 DNA: TGTGCCTGTATAACCGGGACGGGGGAAACTGAAGCTTTCTTT. Translated: CACITGTGETEAFF.

This chain links TRBV11-2 with TRBJ2-1; D possibly corresponds to TRBD1 (5 bases). Trimming took off 5 bases at V and 1 base at J, with 12 bases between the two ends. The CDR3 extends over 15 amino acids. CDR1 and CDR2 (germline): SGHAT, FQNNGV. CDR3 amino acids: CASSRGAISYNEQFF. For the CDR3, the DNA is TGTGCCAGCAGCCGTGGGGCAATTTCCTACAATGAGCAGTTCTTC.

This chain links TRBV27 with TRBJ2-7; D remains unclear. Germline values: CDR1 MNHEY, CDR2 SMNVEV (reference sequence). The CDR3 sequence is 13 residues long. Deletions cut 4 bases from V and 0 bases from J, with 7 bases between. The CDR3 loop reads CASSSLSSYEQYF. CDR3 DNA: TGTGCCAGCAGTTCCCTCAGCTCCTACGAGCAGTACTTC.

This sequence joins TRBV18 and TRBJ2-1; TRBD2 matches at 7 bases. The V gene end was trimmed by 3 bases and the J gene end by 3 bases; junction bases not matched to a gene: 5. CDR1 KGHSH and CDR2 LQKENI come from the germline V gene. The CDR3 covers 15 residues. CDR3 DNA sequence: TGTGCCAGCTCACCGGGGATAGCGGGCTACAATGAGCAGTTCTTC. Translating it yields CASSPGIAGYNEQFF.

The chain couples TRBV4-3 to TRBJ2-7, with a tentative D call TRBD1 (5 bases). V was clipped by 1 base and J by 2 bases, with 9 bases between them. CDR3 length: 14 amino acids. Germline V lookup: CDR1 LGHNA, CDR2 YSLEER. CDR3 amino acids: CASSQVDSTYEQYF. CDR3 coding DNA: TGCGCCAGCAGCCAAGTTGACAGTACCTACGAGCAGTACTTC.

The genes are TRBV19 and TRBJ1-1; a possible D gene is TRBD1 (6 bases). Trimming cost V 0 bases and J 10 bases, with 9 bases left between them. The CDR3 totals 12 residues. Germline V CDR1 and CDR2: LNHDA, SQIVND (reference sequence). CDR3 DNA: TGTGCCAGTAGTATAGATCAGGGGAGAGCTTTCTTT. The encoded protein is CASSIDQGRAFF.

The gene calls are TRBV2 and TRBJ2-1, with D possibly TRBD2 on 7 matching bases. The CDR3 loop spans 16 amino acids. Germline values: CDR1 SNHLY, CDR2 FYNNEI. V gave up 8 bases and J gave up 0 bases, with 17 bases separating them. The CDR3 region is CASHDKGGGSYNEQFF. The CDR3 DNA is TGTGCCAGCCACGATAAAGGGGGGGGCTCCTACAATGAGCAGTTCTTC. Combining the CDR3 with reference TRBV2 and TRBJ2-1 gives the whole variable domain EPEVTQTPSHQVTQMGQEVILRCVPISNHLYFYWYRQILGQKVEFLVSFYNNEISEKSEIFDDQFSVERPDGSNFTLKIRSTKLEDSAMYFCASHDKGGGSYNEQFFGPGTRLTVL.